The 18 T cell receptor beta chains presented below share a single source sample, sequenced in a study of blood T cell repertoires in COVID-19. The assay was immunoSEQ multiplex PCR, and TCRdb's table has in-frame clones only and misses some. The sample comprises a few hundred thousand clones, 88% of which are singletons, and approximately 1% rests with the top ten. Material: PBMCs or T cells enriched from blood (not recorded which). These receptors came from a woman under 40 who had recovered from COVID-19.

The chain links TRBV7-2 to TRBJ2-7, with D perhaps TRBD2 (5 bases). Germline V gives CDR1 SGHTA, CDR2 FQGNSA. Trimming stripped 6 bases from V and 4 bases from J, with 10 bases between. This CDR3 is built from 12 residues. In DNA, the CDR3 is TGTGCCAGCAGATTCGGGAATTACGAGCAGTACTTC. Residues: CASRFGNYEQYF.

V is TRBV28 and J is TRBJ2-7, with unresolved D. Germline loops: CDR1 MDHEN, CDR2 SYDVKM. The CDR3 extends over 12 amino acids. Trimming pared 3 bases from V and 6 bases from J, leaving 9 bases between. Written as DNA, the CDR3 is TGTGCCAGCAGTTTGCAGGTACCCGAGCAGTACTTC. As protein: CASSLQVPEQYF.

J is TRBJ1-5 and V is TRBV19, with D maybe TRBD1 (5 bases). The CDR3 extends over 16 amino acids. Germline V gene data show CDR1 as LNHDA and CDR2 as SQIVND (reference sequence). The V gene lost 5 bases and the J gene lost 5 bases, with 19 bases spanning the gap. In nucleotides, the CDR3 is TGTGCCAGTAGTGTACCGCCTGGAGGGGTAGATCAGCCCCAGCATTTT. Translated: CASSVPPGGVDQPQHF. The variable domain in full, completed from reference TRBV19 and TRBJ1-5, reads DGGITQSPKYLFRKEGQNVTLSCEQNLNHDAMYWYRQDPGQGLRLIYYSQIVNDFQKGDIAEGYSVSREKKESFPLTVTSAQKNPTAFYLCASSVPPGGVDQPQHFGDGTRLSIL.

V is TRBV3-1 (or the pseudogene TRBV3-2) and J is TRBJ2-7, with D possibly being TRBD2 (5 bases). The germline gives CDR1 LGHDT, CDR2 YNNKEL (reference sequence). V shed 3 bases and J shed 4 bases, with 13 bases lying between them. The CDR3 consists of 14 residues. CDR3 residues: CASSHGAEYYEQYF. CDR3 nucleotides: TGTGCCAGCAGCCATGGAGCGGAGTATTACGAGCAGTACTTC.

The chain has TRBV28 and TRBJ1-4, with D tentatively TRBD1 (6 bases). With 5 bases removed from V and 3 bases from J, the gap between germline ends came to 10 bases. The germline gives CDR1 MDHEN, CDR2 SYDVKM. The CDR3 totals 14 residues. This chain's CDR3 is CASSTGPANEKLFF. CDR3 sequence (DNA): TGTGCCAGCAGTACAGGGCCGGCTAATGAAAAACTGTTTTTT.

The chain combines TRBV6-2 or TRBV6-3 with TRBJ1-4; TRBD1 might be the D (5 bases). The ends were cut back, 5 bases at V and 4 bases at J, with 14 bases in the middle. Germline V CDR1 and CDR2: MNHEY, SVGEGT. This CDR3 region has 15 residues. The CDR3 loop is CASSTTGTFNEKLFF. The DNA of the CDR3 is TGTGCCAGCAGTACCACCGGGACTTTTAATGAAAAACTGTTTTTT.

Here the CDR3 reads CASSPAQEFEAFF. CDR3 in DNA: TGTGCCAGCTCACCAGCACAAGAATTTGAAGCTTTCTTT. J is TRBJ1-1 and V is TRBV18; D gene uncertain. Trimming took 2 bases from V and 7 from J, leaving 11 bases between them. CDR3 length: 13 amino acids. Germline V gives CDR1 KGHSH, CDR2 LQKENI.

This clone has just one count. The rearrangement uses TRBV12-5 and TRBJ2-1; TRBD1 agrees at 9 bases. The V gene's germline CDR1 is LGHNT and CDR2 FRNRAP. The V segment lost 6 bases and the J segment 7 bases; nucleotides outside the gene matches: 13. This CDR3 region has 16 residues. The CDR3 region has the DNA TGTGCTAGTGGGCCAGGGACAGGGTCAAGCCGGAATGAGCAGTTCTTC. Translation: CASGPGTGSSRNEQFF. The full variable domain, rest sourced from reference TRBV12-5 and TRBJ2-1, is DARVTQTPRHKVTEMGQEVTMRCQPILGHNTVFWYRQTMMQGLELLAYFRNRAPLDDSGMPKDRFSAEMPDATLATLKIQPSEPRDSAVYFCASGPGTGSSRNEQFFGPGTRLTVL.

The chain recombines TRBV19 with TRBJ2-7; 8 bases match TRBD2. CDR3 length equals 17 residues. Germline CDR1 reads LNHDA; CDR2 reads SQIVND (reference sequence). V gave up 4 bases and J gave up 1 base; unmatched junction bases: 12. The CDR3 DNA sequence: TGTGCCAGTAGTACCGGTCTTAGGGGACTAGGTTCCTACGAGCAGTACTTC. It is translated as CASSTGLRGLGSYEQYF. The full variable domain, completed using reference TRBV19 and TRBJ2-7, is DGGITQSPKYLFRKEGQNVTLSCEQNLNHDAMYWYRQDPGQGLRLIYYSQIVNDFQKGDIAEGYSVSREKKESFPLTVTSAQKNPTAFYLCASSTGLRGLGSYEQYFGPGTRLTVT.

V and J are TRBV6-5 and TRBJ2-7, with a tentative D call TRBD2 (5 bases). Germline V lookup: CDR1 MNHEY, CDR2 SVGAGI. V dropped 8 bases and J dropped 5 bases, with 13 bases sitting between them. The CDR3 has 12 amino acids. CDR3 DNA: TGTGCCAGCTCTAGCCTCCTCGACGAGCAGTACTTC. Residues: CASSSLLDEQYF.

The chain carries TRBV28 and TRBJ2-2, with TRBD1 matching over 9 bases. V shed 5 bases and J 2 bases; nucleotides not matched to a gene: 6. Germline V gene data show CDR1 as MDHEN and CDR2 as SYDVKM. This CDR3 spans 16 amino acids. Here the CDR3 reads CASSLWGQGNTGELFF. CDR3 in DNA: TGTGCCAGCAGTCTTTGGGGACAGGGAAACACCGGGGAGCTGTTTTTT.

V gene TRBV7-2 combines with J gene TRBJ1-2; 8 bases align to TRBD1. Looked up from germline, CDR1 is SGHTA and CDR2 is FQGNSA. J was trimmed by 8 bases and V by 5 bases; bases with no gene match: 7. The CDR3 totals 13 residues. Written as DNA, the CDR3 is TGTGCCAGCAGCGCCTGGACAGGGAGAGGCTACACCTTC. Protein sequence: CASSAWTGRGYTF.

The J gene is TRBJ1-3, the V gene TRBV6-5; no firm D call. The V gene lost 4 bases and the J gene lost 0 bases, with 10 bases spanning the gap. Germline lookup yields CDR1 MNHEY and CDR2 SVGAGI. This CDR3 has 15 residues. The CDR3 region is CASSLTETSGNTIYF. The CDR3 DNA sequence: TGTGCCAGCAGTTTAACAGAGACCTCTGGAAACACCATATATTTT.

The chain uses TRBV2 and TRBJ1-4; 8 bases are a match to TRBD1. Germline CDR1 is SNHLY and CDR2 is FYNNEI. This CDR3 region has 15 residues. V was pared by 4 bases and J by 5 bases, with 6 bases of the junction left unmatched. CDR3 loop: CASSGQGALNEKLFF. CDR3 coding DNA: TGTGCCAGCAGTGGGCAGGGGGCTTTAAATGAAAAACTGTTTTTT.

The rearrangement uses TRBV11-2 and TRBJ1-5; 9 bases map to TRBD1. With V trimmed by 1 base and J by 5 bases, 3 bases remained unmatched. The CDR3 spans 15 residues. Germline V gene data show CDR1 as SGHAT and CDR2 as FQNNGV. The CDR3 bases are TGTGCCAGCAGCTTAGGACAGGGGGGCCATCAGCCCCAGCATTTT. Protein: CASSLGQGGHQPQHF.

The table lists this clone with a few counts. The chain joins TRBV7-2 to TRBJ1-3; D might be TRBD1 (6 bases). The CDR3 totals 14 residues. Germline V gene sequence: CDR1 SGHTA, CDR2 FQGNSA. V dropped 6 bases and J dropped 4 bases, with 13 bases sitting between them. The CDR3 sequence is CASSPGVTGNTIYF. The CDR3 DNA sequence: TGTGCCAGCAGTCCAGGGGTAACCGGAAACACCATATATTTT.

The chain joins TRBV3-1 (or the pseudogene TRBV3-2) to TRBJ2-2; D ambiguous. Germline lookup yields CDR1 LGHDT and CDR2 YNNKEL (reference sequence). V lost 6 bases and J 5 bases, leaving 4 bases between the germline ends. The CDR3 runs 11 residues. The CDR3: CASSRTGELFF. In nucleotides, the CDR3 is TGTGCCAGCAGTCGTACCGGGGAGCTGTTTTTT.

The chain couples TRBV6-5 to TRBJ1-6, with D perhaps matching TRBD1 (6 bases). The germline V and J ends were trimmed by 4 bases and 10 bases, with 17 bases remaining between them. This CDR3 has 15 amino acids. Germline CDR1 MNHEY, CDR2 SVGAGI. CDR3 loop: CASSSPQGLGSPLHF. CDR3 nucleotides: TGTGCCAGCAGTTCCCCCCAGGGGCTAGGATCACCCCTCCACTTT.